This record covers a single T cell receptor (beta chain). Its target is unknown. CDR3 size: 13 residues. Germline values: CDR1 MNHEY, CDR2 SVGAGI. TCRdb reprocessed the 5' RACE reads, with one entry per CDR3 protein and no DNA. This repertoire includes about 450,000 distinct CDR3 sequences. This specimen comes from a study of monozygotic twins with inflammatory bowel disease. General study findings and limits: Clonotype overlap with others was lower in IBD patients than in healthy twins, a difference that was greatest with disease activity.

The chain uses TRBV6-5 and TRBJ2-1. What was sequenced was blood. This TCR was sampled from a human donor with ulcerative colitis or Crohn's disease, or a healthy co-twin of an affected twin (not recorded which). The CDR3 reads CASSYSPFGEQFF.